This note documents a single TCR beta chain sequence. Its specificity is not known. Constant-segment-primed 5'RACE gave TCR alpha and TCR beta cDNA libraries with sample barcodes and UMIs. Each CDR3 protein is one row after TCRdb ran MiXCR on the 5' RACE reads. This sample has roughly 40,000 distinct CDR3 sequences, with 6% to 7% found just once. These data are taken from a study of T-cell memory formation after mild COVID-19. General observations from the study: The second-wave clones peaking on day 37 were not confirmed as SARS-CoV-2-specific. Pre-infection memory already had some responding clones, implying cross-reactive memory joined. Day 15 to 85 contracting clones showed balanced CD4/CD8; later expanders leaned CD4+.

The germline V gene encodes CDR1 MGHRA and CDR2 YSYEKL. J gave up 2 bases and V 4 bases, and 9 bases lay outside the gene matches. The CDR3 runs 17 residues. This sequence was found in an adult who had mild COVID-19 (a few samples of this study predate the infection). Cell type and time point are not known. The sample consisted of PBMCs or a T cell subset sorted from them (not recorded which). The chain links TRBV4-1 to TRBJ2-1, with TRBD2 identical over 9 bases. This CDR3 is CASSPRTSANTYNEQFF. The CDR3 bases are TGCGCCAGCAGCCCGAGGACTAGCGCCAATACCTACAATGAGCAGTTCTTC.